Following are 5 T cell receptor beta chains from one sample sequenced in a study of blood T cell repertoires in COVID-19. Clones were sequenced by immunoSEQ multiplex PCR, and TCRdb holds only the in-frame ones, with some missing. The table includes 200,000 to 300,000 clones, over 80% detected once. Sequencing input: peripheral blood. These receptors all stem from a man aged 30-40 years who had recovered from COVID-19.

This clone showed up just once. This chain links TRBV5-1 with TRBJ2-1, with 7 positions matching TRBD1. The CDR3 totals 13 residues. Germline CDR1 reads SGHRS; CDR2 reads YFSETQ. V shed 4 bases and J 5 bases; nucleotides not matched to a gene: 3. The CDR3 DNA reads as TGCGCCAGCAGCGTGGACAGGAACAATGAGCAGTTCTTC. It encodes CASSVDRNNEQFF.

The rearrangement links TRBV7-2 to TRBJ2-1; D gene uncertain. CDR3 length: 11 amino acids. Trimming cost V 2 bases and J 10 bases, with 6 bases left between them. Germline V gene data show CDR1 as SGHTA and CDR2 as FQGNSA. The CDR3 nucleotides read TGTGCCAGCAGCTTATCGTTGGAGCAGTTCTTC. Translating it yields CASSLSLEQFF.

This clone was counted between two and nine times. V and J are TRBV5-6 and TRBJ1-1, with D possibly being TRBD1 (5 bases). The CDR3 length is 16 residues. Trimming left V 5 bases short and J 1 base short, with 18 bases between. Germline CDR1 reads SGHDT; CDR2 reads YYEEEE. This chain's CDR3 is CASSPLPGTRNTEAFF. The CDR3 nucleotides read TGTGCCAGCAGTCCCTTGCCCGGGACTAGGAACACTGAAGCTTTCTTT.

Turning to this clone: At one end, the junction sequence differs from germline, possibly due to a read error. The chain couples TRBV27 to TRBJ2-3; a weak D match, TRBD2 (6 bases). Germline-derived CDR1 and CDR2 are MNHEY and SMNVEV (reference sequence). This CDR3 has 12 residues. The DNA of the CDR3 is TGCACCTCCTCCGGGGGTCAAGGGACGCAGTATTTT. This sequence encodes CTSSGGQGTQYF.

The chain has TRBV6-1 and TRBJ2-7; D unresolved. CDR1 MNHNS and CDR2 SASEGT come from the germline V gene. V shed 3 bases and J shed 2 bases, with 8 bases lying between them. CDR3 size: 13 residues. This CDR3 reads CASSEASAYEQYF. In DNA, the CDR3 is TGTGCCAGCAGTGAGGCCTCAGCCTACGAGCAGTACTTC.